This T cell receptor beta chain emerged from a study of OX40 agonist ivuxolimab in advanced cancers. CDR1 is KGHSH, CDR2 LQKENI, per germline. This CDR3 contains 16 residues. The V and J ends lost 3 bases and 7 bases respectively, with 21 bases between them. Using immunoSEQ multiplex PCR, the repertoire was profiled, and TCRdb retains in-frame clones only, with some absent. The data hold roughly 39,000 clones, with 70% to 90% observed a single time. The sequence came from an adult with an advanced solid tumor such as melanoma, head and neck, liver or kidney cancer. The chain uses TRBV18 and TRBJ2-5; D may correspond to TRBD1 or TRBD2 (5 bases each). This sample comprised CD4+ or CD8+ T cells sorted from blood, obtained in a trial of the OX40 agonist ivuxolimab. In nucleotides, the CDR3 is TGTGCCAGCTCACCCCTACCGCCGGGACGCCCCGTGACCCAGTACTTC. It translates to CASSPLPPGRPVTQYF. The entire variable domain, with the rest obtained from reference TRBV18 and TRBJ2-5, is as follows: NAGVMQNPRHLVRRRGQEARLRCSPMKGHSHVYWYRQLPEEGLKFMVYLQKENIIDESGMPKERFSAEFPKEGPSILRIQQVVRGDSAAYFCASSPLPPGRPVTQYFGPGTRLLVL.